Only one count was recorded for the clone carrying this TCR beta chain. This record belongs to a study of blood T cell repertoires in COVID-19. Background on the study: Sites across the United States, Italy and Spain contributed samples from acute and convalescent COVID-19.

The J segment lost 4 bases and the V segment lost 3 bases, leaving 6 bases of the junction unmatched. The CDR3 spans 15 residues. Germline CDR1 reads ENHRY; CDR2 reads SYGVKD. Original processing methods: Reference gene primer amplification yielded estimated nucleated cell counts. TCRdb's copy holds only in-frame clones and misses some; the assay was immunoSEQ multiplex PCR. The V and J calls and clone size were taken over from that table, and D and trimming were inferred from the DNA. The sample has about 230,000 clones; approximately 83% are singletons. The TCR originated in a man aged 45 to 65 with active or convalescent COVID-19. The chain joins TRBV10-3 to TRBJ2-1; TRBD2 aligns across 7 bases. Material for sequencing was peripheral blood. The CDR3 coding sequence is TGTGCCATCAGTGAAGTAGCGGGCCGTTACAATGAGCAGTTCTTC. This codes for CAISEVAGRYNEQFF.